These T cell receptor beta chains were read from a single sample in a study of regulatory T cells in long-lasting Graves disease. TCRdb ran MiXCR on the multiplex PCR reads and lists one entry per CDR3 protein. The profile covers around 500,000 distinct CDR3 sequences, with 15% to 20% appearing a single time and approximately 25% taken by the ten largest. The same sample was also used in a study of T cells in Graves' hyperthyroidism and ophthalmopathy.

The sequenced sample was peripheral blood mononuclear cells (PBMCs), obtained at new diagnosis, from a patient treated with antithyroid drugs. The receptors stem from a woman aged 35-65 years with Graves disease. Both conserved end residues are part of each CDR3. A D gene is named only where the DNA matches it firmly. Some rows have no size entry. The others give once, few or many, or a class for an expanded clone.

>TRBJ2-1|.|TRBV5-6|.
TGTGCCAGCAGTCCTTCAGGGTTCAATGAGCAGTTCTTC
CASSPSGFNEQFF
>TRBJ2-3|many|TRBV29-1|TRBD2
TGCAGCGTTGAGACATCCAGCGGGGGTAGCACAGATACGCAGTATTTT
CSVETSSGGSTDTQYF
>TRBJ1-2|.|TRBV29-1|TRBD1
TGCAGCGTTGCGACCGGGACAGGGGATGGCTACACCTTC
CSVATGTGDGYTF
>TRBJ2-7|.|TRBV11-2|.
TGTGCCAGCAGCCCCCGAGGCTCCACCTACGAGCAGTACTTC
CASSPRGSTYEQYF
>TRBJ1-4|many|TRBV11-2|.
TGTGCCAGCAGCTTAGATCTTGGGCCTAATGAAAAACTGTTTTTT
CASSLDLGPNEKLFF
>TRBJ2-1|many|TRBV2|.
TGTGCCAGCAGTGAAATCACGGACTCCAACGGCCCCAATGAGCAGTTCTTC
CASSEITDSNGPNEQFF
>TRBJ2-7|.|TRBV12-3/TRBV12-4|TRBD2
TGTGCCAGCAGCCAAGAAGAGGGGCGGGGGGCCTACGAGCAGTACTTC
CASSQEEGRGAYEQYF
>TRBJ2-3|many|TRBV12-3/TRBV12-4|.
TGTGCCAGCAGTTCTCACCCAGAAGATAGCACAGATACGCAGTATTTT
CASSSHPEDSTDTQYF
>TRBJ1-5|many|TRBV30|.
TGTGCCTGGAGTGAGCAATCCGTGGAGCCCCAGCATTTT
CAWSEQSVEPQHF
>TRBJ2-1|few|TRBV20-1|TRBD2
TGCAGTGGGCACCGGGGGGTATCCTACAATGAGCAGTTCTTC
CSGHRGVSYNEQFF
>TRBJ2-7|few|TRBV28|.
TGTGCCAGCAGTGTCGACTACCAGCAGTACTTC
CASSVDYQQYF
>TRBJ1-1|.|TRBV7-2|.
TGTGCCAGCAGCTCCCTAGGTTCTCCGGGGGCGAACACTGAAGCTTTCTTT
CASSSLGSPGANTEAFF
>TRBJ2-2|many|TRBV11-3|.
TGTGCCAGCAGCTCAATTAGGACACGTTCACCCGGGGAGCTGTTTTTT
CASSSIRTRSPGELFF
>TRBJ2-5|many|TRBV30|.
TGTGCCTGGAGTGTGTGGCAGGGGCGGACCCAGTACTTC
CAWSVWQGRTQYF
>TRBJ1-1|many|TRBV5-1|.
TGTGCCAGCAGCTCCGATCCCAACACTGAAGCTTTCTTT
CASSSDPNTEAFF
>TRBJ1-2|.|TRBV3-1|TRBD1
TGTGCCAGCAGCCAAAGGACAGGGGTCGGCTACACCTTC
CASSQRTGVGYTF
>TRBJ2-3|few|TRBV6-5|.
TGTGCCAGCAGTTATAGTCCCCCAAGCACAGATACGCAGTATTTT
CASSYSPPSTDTQYF
>TRBJ2-5|many|TRBV2|TRBD2
TGTGCCAGCAGTGAAAGGCTAGCGGTAGAGACCCAGTACTTC
CASSERLAVETQYF
>TRBJ1-3|many|TRBV2|.
TGTGCCAGCAGTGAAACTCCGGGGTCTGGAAACACCATATATTTT
CASSETPGSGNTIYF
>TRBJ1-3|few|TRBV9|.
TGTGCCAGCAGCGCCGGGGGGTCTGGAAACACCATATATTTT
CASSAGGSGNTIYF
>TRBJ2-1|.|TRBV11-2|.
TGTGCCAGCAGCTTGGGGGGGGCCGGGGATGAGCAGTTCTTC
CASSLGGAGDEQFF
>TRBJ1-1|many|TRBV4-1|TRBD1
TGCGCCAGCAGCCATCGGACAGGAAGCATGAACACTGAAGCTTTCTTT
CASSHRTGSMNTEAFF
>TRBJ2-3|many|TRBV6-2/TRBV6-3|TRBD1
TGTGCCAGCAGTGGAAGACAGGGGCACACAGATACGCAGTATTTT
CASSGRQGHTDTQYF
>TRBJ1-6|many|TRBV20-1|TRBD1
TGCAGTGCTAGTGACACCGGGACAGGGAGTTCACCCCTCCACTTT
CSASDTGTGSSPLHF
>TRBJ2-1|many|TRBV3-1|TRBD2
TGTGCCAGCAGCCAAGTGGTACTAGCGGGGAACTACAATGAGCAGTTCTTC
CASSQVVLAGNYNEQFF
>TRBJ2-5|.|TRBV5-1|TRBD1
TGCGCCAGCAGCCTACTACAGGGGGCGGAGGAGACCCAGTACTTC
CASSLLQGAEETQYF
>TRBJ2-1|many|TRBV7-2|.
TGTGCCAGCAGCTTAGGTGAGCAGTTCTTC
CASSLGEQFF
>TRBJ1-1|.|TRBV6-1|.
TGTGCCAGCAAAAATTTCGCTGAGACTGAAGCTTTCTTT
CASKNFAETEAFF
>TRBJ2-3|.|TRBV2|TRBD2
TGTGCCAGCAGTGGGGGACTAGCGGGGGTAGATACGCAGTATTTT
CASSGGLAGVDTQYF
>TRBJ2-1|many|TRBV11-2|.
TGTGCCAGCAGCTTAGTAGGGGTCGGGGCTGCAAGCTACAATGAGCAGTTCTTC
CASSLVGVGAASYNEQFF
>TRBJ1-2|many|TRBV12-3/TRBV12-4|.
TGTGCCAGCAGTTTAAATTTACAGAGTCATGGCTACACCTTC
CASSLNLQSHGYTF
>TRBJ1-2|.|TRBV7-3|TRBD1
TGTGCCAGCAGCTTAGACGGGACAGGCGCTTATGGCTACACCTTC
CASSLDGTGAYGYTF
>TRBJ2-5|few|TRBV3-1|.
TGTGCCAGCAGCCGGGACGTCAGCCAAGAGACCCAGTACTTC
CASSRDVSQETQYF
>TRBJ2-2|.|TRBV11-2|.
TGTGCCAGCAGCTTGGGGGTATTGGTCGGGGAGCTGTTTTTT
CASSLGVLVGELFF
>TRBJ2-7|many|TRBV12-3/TRBV12-4|TRBD1
TGTGCCAGCAGTTTTGACAGGGTTTACGAGCAGTACTTC
CASSFDRVYEQYF
>TRBJ1-2|many|TRBV11-2|.
TGTGCCAGCAGCTTTGAGATTAGCTATGGCTACACCTTC
CASSFEISYGYTF
>TRBJ2-3|many|TRBV24-1|.
TGTGCCACCAGTGAGGGAACGAGCACAGATACGCAGTATTTT
CATSEGTSTDTQYF
>TRBJ2-5|few|TRBV19|TRBD2
TGTGCCTCGACTGACGGGGGGGCAGGGGAGACCCAGTACTTC
CASTDGGAGETQYF
>TRBJ1-1|many|TRBV4-2|.
TGTGCCAGCAGCCAAGAATGGGTGTCGACAAGCTCGAACACTGAAGCTTTCTTT
CASSQEWVSTSSNTEAFF